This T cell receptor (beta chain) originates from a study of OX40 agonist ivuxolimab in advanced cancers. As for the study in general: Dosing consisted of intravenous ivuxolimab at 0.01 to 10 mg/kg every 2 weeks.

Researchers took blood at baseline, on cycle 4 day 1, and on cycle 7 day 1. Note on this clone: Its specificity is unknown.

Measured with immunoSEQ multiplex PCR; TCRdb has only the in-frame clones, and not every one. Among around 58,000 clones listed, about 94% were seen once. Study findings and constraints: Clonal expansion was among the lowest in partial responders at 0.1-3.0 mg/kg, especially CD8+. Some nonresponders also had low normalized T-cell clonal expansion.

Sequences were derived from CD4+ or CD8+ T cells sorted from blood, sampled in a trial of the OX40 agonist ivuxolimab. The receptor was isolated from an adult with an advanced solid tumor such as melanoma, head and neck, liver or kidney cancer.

CDR3 sequence: CASSIGSGVNTEAFF. CDR3 DNA: TGTGCCAGTAGTATAGGGTCTGGCGTGAACACTGAAGCTTTCTTT. This chain uses TRBV19 with TRBJ1-1; no reliable D call. With 1 base removed from V and 0 bases from J, the gap between germline ends came to 9 bases. This CDR3 has 15 amino acids. The germline V gene encodes CDR1 LNHDA and CDR2 SQIVND (reference sequence).